Presented here are 8 T cell receptor beta chains from one specimen sequenced in a study of shared clonotypes between healthy human individuals. The protocol was immunoSEQ multiplex PCR, while the TCRdb copy is restricted to in-frame clones and leaves out a portion. Of about 1.1 million clones listed, around 78% are singletons. Sample: memory CD4+ T cells from PBMCs. The sample's subset: CD45RA-negative fraction. These receptors came from a man younger than 30 in good health. Some clones in this sample may be carry-over from other donors' samples.

This sequence joins TRBV28 and TRBJ1-5; TRBD1 might be the D (5 bases). This CDR3 comprises 22 residues. Germline CDR1 is MDHEN and CDR2 is SYDVKM. V was clipped by 3 bases and J by 0 bases, with 30 bases between them. The CDR3 DNA sequence: TGTGCCAGCAGTTTGGCAGGCGGGCAGGGCGAACTCATATACAATAGCAATCAGCCCCAGCATTTT. Translating it yields CASSLAGGQGELIYNSNQPQHF.

This clone has ten or more counts. The chain combines TRBV19 with TRBJ2-7, with 9 bases identical to TRBD2. Germline V gene lookup returns CDR1 LNHDA and CDR2 SQIVND (reference sequence). J lost 2 bases, V lost 9 bases, and 8 bases had no gene match. The CDR3 loop spans 14 amino acids. CDR3 in amino acids: CASSNLAGPYEQYF. CDR3 nucleotide sequence: TGTGCCAGCTCTAACCTAGCGGGACCCTACGAGCAGTACTTC.

In nucleotides, the CDR3 is TGTGCCAGCAGCTTATATCGGACAGCTTATGGCTACACCTTC. This translates into CASSLYRTAYGYTF. The gene calls are TRBV7-2 and TRBJ1-2; D perhaps matches TRBD1 (6 bases). V lost 2 bases and J 5 bases, leaving 12 bases between the germline ends. The CDR3 sequence is 14 residues long. The germline V gene has CDR1 SGHTA and CDR2 FQGNSA.

The V gene is TRBV6-6, the J gene TRBJ1-5; the D is unclear. Trimming removed 8 bases at V and 0 bases at J, with 14 bases between. The CDR3 contains 15 residues. Germline CDR1 reads MNHNY; CDR2 reads SVGAGI (reference sequence). The DNA of the CDR3 is TGTGCCAGCGGAAATCAGGACGGTAGCAATCAGCCCCAGCATTTT. It yields the protein CASGNQDGSNQPQHF.

The chain joins TRBV6-1 to TRBJ1-4, with TRBD1 as a possible D gene (5 bases). Germline assignment: CDR1 MNHNS and CDR2 SASEGT. Trimming removed 4 bases from V and 8 bases from J, with 14 bases in between. This CDR3 contains 14 residues. The chain's CDR3 is CASSGSTGGEKLFF. For the CDR3, the DNA is TGTGCCAGCAGTGGGAGCACAGGCGGAGAAAAACTGTTTTTT.

A note on this clone: Within the sample, other DNA sequences also encode this same CDR3. The chain couples TRBV5-1 to TRBJ2-5; no definite D call. The CDR3 sequence is 13 residues long. V was trimmed by 0 bases and J by 2 bases, leaving 5 bases between them. Germline V gene lookup returns CDR1 SGHRS and CDR2 YFSETQ. The CDR3 loop reads CASSLVGQETQYF. The CDR3 DNA sequence: TGCGCCAGCAGCTTGGTTGGTCAAGAGACCCAGTACTTC.

This chain links TRBV5-4 with TRBJ2-1; the D is unclear. CDR1 and CDR2 from the germline V gene are SGHNT and YYREEE (reference sequence). V gave up 2 bases and J gave up 6 bases, with 9 bases separating them. This CDR3 has 13 amino acids. CDR3: CASSLYPPNEQFF. The DNA of the CDR3 is TGTGCCAGCAGCTTATATCCGCCCAATGAGCAGTTCTTC.

The V and J genes are TRBV5-1 and TRBJ1-4; a weak D match, TRBD1 (6 bases). The CDR3 length is 15 residues. V was clipped by 4 bases and J by 0 bases, with 10 bases between them. CDR1 is SGHRS and CDR2 is YFSETQ in the germline V gene. CDR3 nucleotides: TGCGCCAGCAGCCAGGGGCGGGCAACTAATGAAAAACTGTTTTTT. Its translation is CASSQGRATNEKLFF.